This TCR beta chain was obtained from a study of cytomegalovirus exposure and HLA in healthy donors. Losses at the gene ends were 5 bases for V and 0 bases for J; bases not matched to a gene: 11. CDR3 length equals 17 residues. Per the germline V gene, CDR1 is SGHRS and CDR2 is YFSETQ. It was with 60 Vbeta and 13 Jbeta primers that the PCR ran. The protocol was immunoSEQ multiplex PCR, while the TCRdb copy is restricted to in-frame clones and leaves out a portion. The sample holds about 140,000 clones, about 80% seen once. The TCR sequence derives from a middle-aged man in good health and CMV-seronegative. This chain joins TRBV5-1 and TRBJ2-7; the match to TRBD2 covers 10 bases. The sample was PBMCs. In nucleotides, the CDR3 is TGCGCCAGCAGACCGGGACTAGCGTCAATTAGCTCCTACGAGCAGTACTTC. Translating gives CASRPGLASISSYEQYF.